The subject of this entry is one T cell receptor beta chain. Its antigen is not identified. The source of the sample is a study of cytomegalovirus exposure and HLA in healthy donors. The CDR3 totals 14 residues. Germline V gives CDR1 SGHRS, CDR2 YFSETQ. After removal of 0 bases from V and 7 bases from J, the junction contained 5 bases not matched to a gene. The study ran its PCR with 60 Vbeta and 13 Jbeta primers. Some clones are missing from TCRdb's copy, which holds only in-frame ones; the method was immunoSEQ multiplex PCR. The sample has about 160,000 clones, more than 75% seen once. Points from the study as a whole: Earlier findings revealed that most TCR beta V segments proved productive either about 87% or about 30% of the time.

V usage is TRBV5-1 and J usage is TRBJ2-3; the match to TRBD1 covers 7 bases. This sequence originates from a girl aged 5 to 17 in good health and CMV-seropositive. The material sequenced was PBMCs. The CDR3 here is CASSLEGAGYTQYF. CDR3 DNA sequence: TGCGCCAGCAGCTTGGAGGGGGCGGGCTATACGCAGTATTTT.